The rows below give T cell receptor beta chains drawn from one sample of a study of identical twins. TCRdb re-derived calls from the 5' RACE reads in MiXCR, one entry per CDR3 protein. Seen here are more than 1.5 million distinct CDR3 sequences, around a third observed once, and the top ten hold about 0.25%. The sequenced sample was cord blood. The receptors originated from a newborn girl in good health. CDR3s leave out the opening cysteine and the closing phenylalanine or tryptophan.

V	CDR3
TRBV6-1	ASAYVASGGSYNEQF
TRBV5-1	ASSLDRVNTEAF
TRBV13	ASSFRGRTYGYT
TRBV5-1	ASSLSGFSLQETQY
TRBV20-1	SAREGPLPPEQY
TRBV29-1	SVGWGYQETQY
TRBV10-3	AIRTGGSYEQY
TRBV7-9	ASSPTSSPYEQY
TRBV5-1	ASSLPGGTEAF
TRBV20-1	SAEHVSGGRSYEQY
TRBV20-1	SAPRKTGVEKLF
TRBV29-1	SVEPLYNNEQF
TRBV2	ASSEGWEYSNQPRH
TRBV4-1	ASSQLLGTGRVYYGYT
TRBV4-1	ASSHRDSGKLF
TRBV3-1	ASSQGSYSNQPQH
TRBV20-1	SAPRGENIQY
TRBV12-3/TRBV12-4	ASSFRPVPTLISEQF
TRBV25-1	ASSDLAGETQY
TRBV12-3/TRBV12-4	ASSLNRGPTGEQF
TRBV5-1	ASSLGHGATEAF
TRBV9	ASSVVGNGISGYT
TRBV14	ASSQDSVQGNTIY
TRBV15	ATSRDIHYEQY
TRBV20-1	SAVGVRQDTIYEQY
TRBV12-3/TRBV12-4	ASSLRQGMDTGELF
TRBV7-8	ASSSPLTKQY
TRBV4-2	ASSHFDGTRETQY
TRBV3-1	ASSQLRRFQETQY
TRBV27	ASSPRPGRNSPLH
TRBV10-1	ASSGLNQETQY
TRBV6-5	ASSPGQGLPYEQY
TRBV3-1	ASSPGLDSYEQY
TRBV3-1	ASSRGGGTEAF
TRBV27	ASSLCVSGTNEKLF
TRBV6-6	ASSYRASATDTQY
TRBV20-1	SARAAYSYNEQY
TRBV2	ASKSTGGTYEQY
TRBV29-1	SVVGRAGRRITEAF
TRBV6-6	ASSYSPGLVGNEQF
TRBV5-1	ASSPRQPLFGYT
TRBV20-1	SARVRLPRYEQY
TRBV5-5	ASSLVFDRIRYEQY
TRBV5-6	ASSLSLAGELSTDTQY
TRBV28	ASSSTGVSYNEQY
TRBV13	ASSLGNGASAQY
TRBV5-4	ASSSIFKGLAGGQVNEQF
TRBV20-1	SGKSGDLSYEQY
TRBV10-3	AISTTGIRNEQY
TRBV20-1	SAPPGQGVQETQY
TRBV12-3/TRBV12-4	ASRPPGQGGGANVLT
TRBV12-3/TRBV12-4	ASTKGEFSYNSPPH